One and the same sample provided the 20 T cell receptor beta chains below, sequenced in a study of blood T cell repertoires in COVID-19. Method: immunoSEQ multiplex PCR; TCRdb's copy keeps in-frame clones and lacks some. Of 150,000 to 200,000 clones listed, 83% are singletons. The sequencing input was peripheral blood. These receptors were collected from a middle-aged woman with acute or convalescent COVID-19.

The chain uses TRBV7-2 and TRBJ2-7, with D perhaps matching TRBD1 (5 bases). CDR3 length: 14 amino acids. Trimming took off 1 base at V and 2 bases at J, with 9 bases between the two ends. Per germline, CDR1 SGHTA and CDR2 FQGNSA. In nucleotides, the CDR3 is TGTGCCAGCAGCTTAGGCTTAGGGGCCTACGAGCAGTACTTC. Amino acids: CASSLGLGAYEQYF.

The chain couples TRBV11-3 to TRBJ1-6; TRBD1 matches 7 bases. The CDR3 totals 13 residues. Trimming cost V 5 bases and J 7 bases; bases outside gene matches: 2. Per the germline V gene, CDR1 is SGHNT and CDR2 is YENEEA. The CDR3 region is CASSGQANSPLHF. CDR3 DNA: TGTGCCAGCAGCGGACAGGCGAATTCACCCCTCCACTTT.

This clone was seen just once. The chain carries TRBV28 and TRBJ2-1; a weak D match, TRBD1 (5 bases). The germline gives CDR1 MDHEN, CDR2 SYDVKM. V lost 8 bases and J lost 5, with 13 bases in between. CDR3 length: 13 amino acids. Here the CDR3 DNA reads TGTGCCAGCGAGCAGGGTGTAAACAATGAGCAGTTCTTC. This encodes CASEQGVNNEQFF.

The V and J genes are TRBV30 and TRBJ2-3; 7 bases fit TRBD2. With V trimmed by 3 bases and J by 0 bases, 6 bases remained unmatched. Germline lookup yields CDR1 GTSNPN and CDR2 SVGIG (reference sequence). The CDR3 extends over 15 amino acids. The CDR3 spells CAWSRGGTSTDTQYF. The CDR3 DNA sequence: TGTGCCTGGAGCCGCGGGGGTACTAGCACAGATACGCAGTATTTT.

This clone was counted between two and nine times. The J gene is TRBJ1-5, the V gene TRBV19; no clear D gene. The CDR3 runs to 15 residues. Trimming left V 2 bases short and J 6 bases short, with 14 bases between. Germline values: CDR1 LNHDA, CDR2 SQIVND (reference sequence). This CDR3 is CASSIMYESGQPQHF. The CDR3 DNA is TGTGCCAGTAGTATAATGTATGAGTCCGGTCAGCCCCAGCATTTT. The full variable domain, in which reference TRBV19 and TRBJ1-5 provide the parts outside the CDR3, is DGGITQSPKYLFRKEGQNVTLSCEQNLNHDAMYWYRQDPGQGLRLIYYSQIVNDFQKGDIAEGYSVSREKKESFPLTVTSAQKNPTAFYLCASSIMYESGQPQHFGDGTRLSIL.

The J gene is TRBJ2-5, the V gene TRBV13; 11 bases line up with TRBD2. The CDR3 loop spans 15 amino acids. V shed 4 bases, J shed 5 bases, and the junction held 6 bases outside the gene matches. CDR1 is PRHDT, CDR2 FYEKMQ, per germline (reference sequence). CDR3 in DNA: TGTGCCAGCAGCTCGGTAGCGGGGGGGACGGAGACCCAGTACTTC. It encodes CASSSVAGGTETQYF.

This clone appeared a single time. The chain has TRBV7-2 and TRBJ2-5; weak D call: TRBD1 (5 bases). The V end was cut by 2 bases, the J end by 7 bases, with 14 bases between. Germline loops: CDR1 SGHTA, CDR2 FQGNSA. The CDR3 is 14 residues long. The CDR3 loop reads CASSLNQGIGTQYF. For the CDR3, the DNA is TGTGCCAGCAGCTTAAATCAGGGAATTGGGACCCAGTACTTC.

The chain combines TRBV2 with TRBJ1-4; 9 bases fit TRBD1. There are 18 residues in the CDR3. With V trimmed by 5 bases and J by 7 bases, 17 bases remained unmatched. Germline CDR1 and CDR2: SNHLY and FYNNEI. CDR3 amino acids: CASSHTDRGRAYGEKLFF. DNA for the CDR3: TGTGCCAGCAGTCATACGGACAGGGGACGGGCGTACGGTGAAAAACTGTTTTTT.

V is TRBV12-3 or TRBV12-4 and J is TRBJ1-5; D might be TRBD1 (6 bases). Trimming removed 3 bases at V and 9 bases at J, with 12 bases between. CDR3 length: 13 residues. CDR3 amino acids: CASSLGQGLPQHF. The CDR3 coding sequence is TGTGCCAGCAGTTTGGGCCAGGGGCTGCCCCAGCATTTT.

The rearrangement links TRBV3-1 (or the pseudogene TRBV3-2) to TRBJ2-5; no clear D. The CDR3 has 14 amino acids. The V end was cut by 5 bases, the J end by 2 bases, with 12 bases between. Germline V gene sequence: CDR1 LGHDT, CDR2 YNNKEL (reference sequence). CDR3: CASSRRAGQETQYF. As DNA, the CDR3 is TGTGCCAGCAGCAGAAGAGCCGGTCAAGAGACCCAGTACTTC.

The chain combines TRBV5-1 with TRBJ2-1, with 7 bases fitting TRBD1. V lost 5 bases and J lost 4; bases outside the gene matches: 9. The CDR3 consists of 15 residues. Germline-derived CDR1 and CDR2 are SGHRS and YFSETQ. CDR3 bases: TGCGCCAGCAGTTTCGGGACAGATGGATACAATGAGCAGTTCTTC. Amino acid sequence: CASSFGTDGYNEQFF.

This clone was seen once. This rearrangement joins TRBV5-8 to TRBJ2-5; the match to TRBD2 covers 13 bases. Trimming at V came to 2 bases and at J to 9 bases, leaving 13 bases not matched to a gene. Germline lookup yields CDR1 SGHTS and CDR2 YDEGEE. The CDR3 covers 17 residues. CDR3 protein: CASSLPTGTSGVVAQYF. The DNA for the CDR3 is TGTGCCAGCAGCTTACCAACCGGGACTAGCGGGGTCGTGGCCCAGTACTTC.

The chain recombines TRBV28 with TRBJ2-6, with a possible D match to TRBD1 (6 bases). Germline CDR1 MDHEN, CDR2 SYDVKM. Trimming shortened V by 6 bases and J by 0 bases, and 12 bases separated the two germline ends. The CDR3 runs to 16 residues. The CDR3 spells CASRQGGFSGANVLTF. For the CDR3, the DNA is TGTGCCAGCAGACAAGGGGGTTTCTCTGGGGCCAACGTCCTGACTTTC.

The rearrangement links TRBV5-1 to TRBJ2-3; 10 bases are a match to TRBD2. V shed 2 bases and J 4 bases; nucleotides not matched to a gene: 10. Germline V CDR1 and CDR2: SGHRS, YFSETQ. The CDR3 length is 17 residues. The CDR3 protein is CASSLGFLAGVPDTQYF. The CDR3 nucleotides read TGCGCCAGCAGCTTAGGGTTTCTAGCGGGAGTTCCAGATACGCAGTATTTT.

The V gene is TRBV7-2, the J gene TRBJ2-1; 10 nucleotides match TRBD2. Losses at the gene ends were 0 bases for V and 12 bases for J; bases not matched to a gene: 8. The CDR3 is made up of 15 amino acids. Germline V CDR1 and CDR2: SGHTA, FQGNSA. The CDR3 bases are TGTGCCAGCAGCTTAGCCGCTAGCGGGAGTAGTGGGCAGTTCTTC. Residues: CASSLAASGSSGQFF.

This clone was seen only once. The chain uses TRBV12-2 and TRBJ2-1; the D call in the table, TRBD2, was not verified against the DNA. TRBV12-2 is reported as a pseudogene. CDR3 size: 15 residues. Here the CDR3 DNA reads TGTGCAAGTCGCTTAGGTAGCGGGCCGAACAATGAGCAGTTCTTC. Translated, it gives CASRLGSGPNNEQFF.

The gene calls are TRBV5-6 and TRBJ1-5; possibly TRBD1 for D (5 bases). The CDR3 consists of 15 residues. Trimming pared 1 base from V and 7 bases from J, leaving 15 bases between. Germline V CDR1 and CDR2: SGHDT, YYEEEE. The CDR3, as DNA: TGTGCCAGCAGCTTGCTAAAGGGGCTAAACCAGCCCCAGCATTTT. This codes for CASSLLKGLNQPQHF.

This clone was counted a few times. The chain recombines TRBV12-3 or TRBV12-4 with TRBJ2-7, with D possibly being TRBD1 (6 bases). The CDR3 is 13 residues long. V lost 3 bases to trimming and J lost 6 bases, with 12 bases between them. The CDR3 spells CASSFKTGSEQYF. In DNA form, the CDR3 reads TGTGCCAGCAGTTTTAAGACAGGAAGCGAGCAGTACTTC.

This CDR3 is CASRGAGAYEQYF. As DNA, the CDR3 is TGTGCCAGTCGGGGGGCAGGGGCCTACGAGCAGTACTTC. The genes are TRBV28 and TRBJ2-7; a possible D gene is TRBD2 (7 bases). The CDR3 runs to 13 residues. Germline CDR1 MDHEN, CDR2 SYDVKM. Trimming took off 9 bases at V and 2 bases at J, with 14 bases between the two ends.

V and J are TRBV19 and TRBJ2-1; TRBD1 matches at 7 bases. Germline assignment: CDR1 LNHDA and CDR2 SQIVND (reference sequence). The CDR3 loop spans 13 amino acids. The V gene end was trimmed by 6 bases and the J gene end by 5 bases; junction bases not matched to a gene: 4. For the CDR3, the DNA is TGTGCCAGTAGAAGACAGGGTAACAATGAGCAGTTCTTC. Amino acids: CASRRQGNNEQFF.